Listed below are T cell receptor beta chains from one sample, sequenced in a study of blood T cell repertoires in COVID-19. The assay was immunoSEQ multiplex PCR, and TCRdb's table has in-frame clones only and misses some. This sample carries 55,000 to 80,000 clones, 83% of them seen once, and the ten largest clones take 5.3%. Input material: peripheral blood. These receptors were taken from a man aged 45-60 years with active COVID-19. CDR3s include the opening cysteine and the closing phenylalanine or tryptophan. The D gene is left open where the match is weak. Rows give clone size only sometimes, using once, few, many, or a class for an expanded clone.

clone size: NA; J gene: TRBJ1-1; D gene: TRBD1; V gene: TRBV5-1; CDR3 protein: CASSQGQAYTEAFF; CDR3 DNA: TGCGCCAGCAGCCAGGGACAGGCCTACACTGAAGCTTTCTTT
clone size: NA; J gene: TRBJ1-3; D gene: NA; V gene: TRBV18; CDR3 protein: CATREANTIYF; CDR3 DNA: TGTGCCACAAGGGAGGCAAACACCATATATTTT
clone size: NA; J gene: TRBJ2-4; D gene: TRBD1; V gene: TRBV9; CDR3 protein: CASGGQGKNIQYF; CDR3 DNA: TGTGCCAGCGGGGGACAGGGGAAAAACATTCAGTACTTC
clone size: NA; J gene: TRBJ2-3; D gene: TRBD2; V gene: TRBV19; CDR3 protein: CASSARTSGVADTQYF; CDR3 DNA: TGTGCCAGTAGTGCCCGGACTAGCGGGGTAGCAGATACGCAGTATTTT
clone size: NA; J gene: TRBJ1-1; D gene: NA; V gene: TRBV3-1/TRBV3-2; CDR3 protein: CASSSGRTEAFF; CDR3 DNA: TGTGCCAGCAGCAGCGGGAGGACTGAAGCTTTCTTT
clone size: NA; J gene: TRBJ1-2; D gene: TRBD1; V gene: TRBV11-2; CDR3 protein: CASGTANYGYTF; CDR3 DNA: TGTGCCAGCGGGACAGCTAACTATGGCTACACCTTC
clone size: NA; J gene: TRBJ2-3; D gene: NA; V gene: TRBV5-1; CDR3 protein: CASSLSGLADTQYF; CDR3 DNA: TGCGCCAGCAGCTTGTCGGGTCTGGCAGATACGCAGTATTTT
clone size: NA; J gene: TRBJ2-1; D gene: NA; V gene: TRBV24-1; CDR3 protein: CATSDLGVGQFF; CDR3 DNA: TGTGCCACCAGTGATCTAGGGGTGGGGCAGTTCTTC
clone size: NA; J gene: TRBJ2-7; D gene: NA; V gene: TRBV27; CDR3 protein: CASSQVGYEQYF; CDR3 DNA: TGTGCCAGCAGCCAGGTGGGCTACGAGCAGTACTTC
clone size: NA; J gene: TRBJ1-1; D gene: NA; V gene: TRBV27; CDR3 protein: CASRDTGLTEAFF; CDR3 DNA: TGTGCCAGCAGGGATACAGGGTTGACTGAAGCTTTCTTT
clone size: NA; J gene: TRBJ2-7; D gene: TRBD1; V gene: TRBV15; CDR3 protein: CATSRRRTGGDYEQYF; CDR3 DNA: TGTGCCACCAGCAGACGAAGGACAGGGGGGGATTACGAGCAGTACTTC
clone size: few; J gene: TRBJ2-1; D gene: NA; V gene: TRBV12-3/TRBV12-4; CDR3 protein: CASSLASDEQFF; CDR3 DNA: TGTGCCAGCAGTTTAGCGTCGGATGAGCAGTTCTTC
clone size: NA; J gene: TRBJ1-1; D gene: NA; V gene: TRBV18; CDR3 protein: CASSSDWNTEAFF; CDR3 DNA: TGTGCCAGCTCATCAGACTGGAACACTGAAGCTTTCTTT
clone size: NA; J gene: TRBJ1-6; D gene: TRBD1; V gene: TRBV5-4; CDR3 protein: CASSFGQGDSPLHF; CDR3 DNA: TGTGCCAGCAGCTTTGGGCAGGGGGATTCACCCCTCCACTTT
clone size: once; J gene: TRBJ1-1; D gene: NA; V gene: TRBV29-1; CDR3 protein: CSVIATLNTEAFF; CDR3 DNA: TGCAGCGTTATTGCAACACTGAACACTGAAGCTTTCTTT
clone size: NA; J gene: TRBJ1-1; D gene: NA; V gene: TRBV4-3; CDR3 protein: CASSQDSRSEAFF; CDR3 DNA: TGCGCCAGCAGCCAGGACTCAAGGAGTGAAGCTTTCTTT
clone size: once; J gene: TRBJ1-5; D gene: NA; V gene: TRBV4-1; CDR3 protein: CASSQDPNLPQHF; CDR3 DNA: TGCGCCAGCAGCCAAGACCCCAACTTGCCCCAGCATTTT
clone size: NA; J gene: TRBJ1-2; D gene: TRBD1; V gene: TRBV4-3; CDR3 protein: CASSQESRGPVGYTF; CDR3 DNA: TGCGCCAGCAGCCAAGAAAGCAGGGGGCCAGTTGGCTACACCTTC
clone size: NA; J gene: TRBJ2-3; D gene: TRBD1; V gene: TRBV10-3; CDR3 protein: CAISEGMFTGGYTDTQYF; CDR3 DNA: TGTGCCATCAGTGAGGGTATGTTCACAGGGGGCTACACAGATACGCAGTATTTT